The sequence of this T cell receptor (beta chain) was determined in a study of T cell responses to AZD1222 COVID-19 vaccine. Turning to the study itself: Both about-4-week and about-12-week second-dose recipients were combined.

With respect to this clone: The antigen is unknown.

The CDR3 runs 14 residues. The V end lost 5 bases, the J end lost 8 bases, and 13 bases lay between the germline ends. The V gene's germline CDR1 is SGHAT and CDR2 FQNNGV. Overall study findings and caveats: With dominance at 160-218 and 743-854, vaccine-associated CD4 TCRs spanned spike. Reportedly, nearly half of unique spike TCRs recognized epitopes outside B.1.351/B.1.1.7 mutations.

This table comes from immunoSEQ multiplex PCR, and its TCRdb copy is limited to in-frame clones, with some not included. The data show fewer than 150,000 clones, 70% to 85% seen once. The chain is built from TRBV11-2 and TRBJ1-6, with D possibly being TRBD1 (5 bases). The starting material was peripheral blood, obtained on day 0 of AZD1222 vaccination. The TCR comes from an adult in good health. The CDR3 DNA is TGTGCCAGCAGCCCAGGGACCTCGGATTCACCCCTCCACTTT. Protein: CASSPGTSDSPLHF.